Below, 12 T cell receptor beta chains from the same sample are listed, as sequenced in a study of cytomegalovirus exposure and HLA in healthy donors. The PCR used 60 Vbeta and 13 Jbeta primers. Libraries were prepared by immunoSEQ multiplex PCR; TCRdb keeps only in-frame clonotypes and omits some of them. The repertoire holds 150,000 or so clones, more than 60% seen once, with 10% to 12% in the top ten. Sequencing used PBMCs. The receptor set was obtained from a man aged 18-30 years in good health and CMV-seropositive.

The chain's CDR3 is CASTHYESDTQYF. The CDR3 DNA is TGTGCCAGCACCCACTATGAGTCGGATACGCAGTATTTT. The chain carries TRBV6-5 and TRBJ2-3; no clear D gene. Trimming cost V 7 bases and J 6 bases, with 14 bases left between them. This CDR3 is built from 13 residues. The germline gives CDR1 MNHEY, CDR2 SVGAGI.

This clone was seen a handful of times. J is TRBJ2-5 and V is TRBV6-5, with 14 nucleotides matching TRBD2. The V segment lost 6 bases and the J segment 5 bases; nucleotides outside the gene matches: 2. CDR3 length equals 14 residues. Germline CDR1 MNHEY, CDR2 SVGAGI. CDR3 region: CASSRTSGRETQYF. The CDR3 DNA reads TGTGCCAGCAGCCGGACTAGCGGGAGGGAGACCCAGTACTTC.

This clone showed up just a few times. The V gene is TRBV30, the J gene TRBJ1-1; 10 bases are shared with TRBD1. From germline, CDR1 is GTSNPN and CDR2 SVGIG (reference sequence). The CDR3 contains 13 residues. V trimming: 5 bases; J trimming: 5 bases; junction bases outside the gene matches: 5. The DNA for the CDR3 is TGTGCCTGGGACAGGGGGCGCTGGACTGAAGCTTTCTTT. Its translation is CAWDRGRWTEAFF.

The CDR3 here is CASSSSGSPLNEQFF. The CDR3 region has the DNA TGCGCCAGCAGCTCCAGCGGGTCCCCTTTGAATGAGCAGTTCTTC. The chain couples TRBV5-1 to TRBJ2-1; a weak D match, TRBD2 (6 bases). V lost 3 bases and J 7 bases, leaving 17 bases between the germline ends. CDR3 length: 15 amino acids. The germline V gene has CDR1 SGHRS and CDR2 YFSETQ.

This clone was recorded only once. The chain links TRBV19 to TRBJ2-5; possible D gene TRBD1, 6 bases. Germline lookup yields CDR1 LNHDA and CDR2 SQIVND (reference sequence). The CDR3 sequence is 13 residues long. The V end was cut by 4 bases, the J end by 7 bases, with 13 bases between. Here the CDR3 DNA reads TGTGCCAGTAGTACCAGGGGTGATGTGACCCAGTACTTC. Encoded protein: CASSTRGDVTQYF.

V is TRBV5-6 and J is TRBJ2-7; D not resolved. CDR1 is SGHDT, CDR2 YYEEEE, per germline. The V and J ends lost 0 bases and 2 bases respectively, with 9 bases between them. The CDR3 contains 14 residues. CDR3 protein: CASSLASGTYEQYF. The DNA for the CDR3 is TGTGCCAGCAGCTTGGCATCAGGAACCTACGAGCAGTACTTC.

This chain's CDR3 is CASSGGGRETQYF. CDR3 DNA: TGTGCCAGCAGTGGGGGGGGGAGAGAGACCCAGTACTTC. V gene TRBV28 combines with J gene TRBJ2-5, with 7 nucleotides matching TRBD2. The germline V gene encodes CDR1 MDHEN and CDR2 SYDVKM. Trimming cost V 5 bases and J 4 bases; bases outside gene matches: 4. The CDR3 is made up of 13 amino acids.

V and J are TRBV19 and TRBJ1-2, with 7 positions matching TRBD1. Germline CDR1 reads LNHDA; CDR2 reads SQIVND (reference sequence). Trimming cost V 6 bases and J 7 bases; bases outside gene matches: 11. This CDR3 contains 14 residues. CDR3 in amino acids: CASSPGQKAPGYTF. CDR3 bases: TGTGCCAGTAGCCCGGGACAGAAGGCCCCTGGCTACACCTTC. The whole variable domain, filled in from reference TRBV19 and TRBJ1-2, reads DGGITQSPKYLFRKEGQNVTLSCEQNLNHDAMYWYRQDPGQGLRLIYYSQIVNDFQKGDIAEGYSVSREKKESFPLTVTSAQKNPTAFYLCASSPGQKAPGYTFGSGTRLTVV.

J is TRBJ2-7 and V is TRBV5-4; tentative D call: TRBD1 (5 bases). V was shortened by 4 bases and J by 1 base, with 12 bases between the two germline ends. CDR3 length: 14 amino acids. Germline loops: CDR1 SGHNT, CDR2 YYREEE (reference sequence). Here the CDR3 reads CASSPRQTSYEQYF. DNA of the CDR3: TGTGCCAGCAGCCCTAGACAGACTTCCTACGAGCAGTACTTC.

The chain links TRBV28 to TRBJ1-2, with TRBD1 identical over 10 bases. The CDR3 covers 18 residues. Looked up from germline, CDR1 is MDHEN and CDR2 is SYDVKM. The V and J ends lost 5 bases and 3 bases, in that order; junction bases with no gene match: 15. The CDR3 coding sequence is TGTGCCAGCAGTCCGTACAGACTGACAGGGGGCGTTTACTATGGCTACACCTTC. Translated: CASSPYRLTGGVYYGYTF.

The rearrangement links TRBV7-8 to TRBJ1-2, with D possibly being TRBD1 (6 bases). Germline CDR1 SGHVS, CDR2 FQNEAQ. V dropped 3 bases and J dropped 10 bases, with 21 bases sitting between them. The CDR3 covers 15 residues. CDR3 sequence: CASSFSQGPGFHYTF. The CDR3 nucleotides read TGTGCCAGCAGCTTCTCACAGGGACCGGGTTTTCACTACACCTTC.

The chain links TRBV19 to TRBJ2-2; D may be TRBD2 (5 bases). V was cut by 4 bases and J by 3 bases, with 6 bases left in between. The CDR3 runs 13 residues. Germline-derived CDR1 and CDR2 are LNHDA and SQIVND (reference sequence). CDR3 in amino acids: CASSRGDTGELFF. CDR3 coding DNA: TGTGCCAGTAGTAGGGGAGACACCGGGGAGCTGTTTTTT.